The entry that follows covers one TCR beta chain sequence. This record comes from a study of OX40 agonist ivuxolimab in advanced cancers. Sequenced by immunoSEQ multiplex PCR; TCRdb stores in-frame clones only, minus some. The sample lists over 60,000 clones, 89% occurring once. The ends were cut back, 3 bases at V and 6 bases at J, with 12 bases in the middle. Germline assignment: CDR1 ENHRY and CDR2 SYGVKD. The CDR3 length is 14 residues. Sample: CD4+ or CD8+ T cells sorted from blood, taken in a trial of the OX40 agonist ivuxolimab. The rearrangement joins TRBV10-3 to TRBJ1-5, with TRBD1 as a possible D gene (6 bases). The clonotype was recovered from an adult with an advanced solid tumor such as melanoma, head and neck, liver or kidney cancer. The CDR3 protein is CAISDPTGSQPQHF. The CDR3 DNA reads TGTGCCATCAGTGACCCTACAGGGAGTCAGCCCCAGCATTTT.